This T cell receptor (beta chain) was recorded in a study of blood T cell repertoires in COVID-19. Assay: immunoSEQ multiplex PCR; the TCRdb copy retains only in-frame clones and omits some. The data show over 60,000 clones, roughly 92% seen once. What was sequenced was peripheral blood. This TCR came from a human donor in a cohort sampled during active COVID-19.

As DNA, the CDR3 is TGTGCCAGCAGTTTTTGGCTAGCGGGGGGGCCTGGCACAGATACGCAGTATTTT. It encodes CASSFWLAGGPGTDTQYF. This rearrangement joins TRBV6-2 or TRBV6-3 to TRBJ2-3; 12 bases match TRBD2. Trimming took 4 bases from V and 1 from J; bases not matched to a gene: 9. This CDR3 has 18 residues. In germline, CDR1 is MNHEY, CDR2 SVGEGT.